What follows describes a single T cell receptor (beta chain). Repertoires were generated with immunoSEQ multiplex PCR, while TCRdb's copy carries only in-frame clones and drops some. The sample holds over 250,000 clones, about 89% seen once. The sample originates from a study of blood T cell repertoires in COVID-19. Study-level information: Spain, Italy and the United States supplied samples that represented acute and convalescent COVID-19.

V lost 4 bases, J lost 3 bases, and 6 bases lay in between. Per germline, CDR1 SQVTM and CDR2 ANQGSEA. This CDR3 has 12 amino acids. Seattle-derived patients entered the study during active infection and were followed longitudinally. J is TRBJ2-2 and V is TRBV29-1, with D unclear. Sequenced sample: peripheral blood. This clonotype was sampled from a woman in her twenties or thirties with COVID-19, enrolled during active disease. In nucleotides, the CDR3 is TGCAGCGTTGCACTACACACCGGGGAGCTGTTTTTT. Amino acid sequence: CSVALHTGELFF.